The 19 T cell receptor beta chains presented below share a single source sample, sequenced in a study of blood T cell repertoires in COVID-19. Some clones are missing from TCRdb's copy, which holds only in-frame ones; the method was immunoSEQ multiplex PCR. In the table there are roughly 150,000 clones, about 86% of which are singletons. The specimen was peripheral blood. These receptors all stem from a human donor in a cohort sampled during active COVID-19.

The chain combines TRBV2 with TRBJ2-7; 10 nucleotides agree with TRBD2. The germline gives CDR1 SNHLY, CDR2 FYNNEI. The length of the CDR3 is 14 residues. Trimming cost V 7 bases and J 6 bases; bases outside gene matches: 9. The CDR3 region is CASTPGLAPFEQYF. CDR3 coding DNA: TGTGCCAGCACTCCGGGACTAGCGCCGTTCGAGCAGTACTTC.

The chain is built from TRBV7-9 and TRBJ1-1; unclear D gene. The CDR3 consists of 14 residues. V was cut by 5 bases and J by 2 bases, with 12 bases left in between. Germline CDR1 and CDR2: SEHNR and FQNEAQ (reference sequence). The DNA of the CDR3 is TGTGCCAGCAGCCCTGGGCCGGGAAACACTGAAGCTTTCTTT. This gives the protein CASSPGPGNTEAFF.

This clone was observed at least ten times. DNA for the CDR3: TGTGCCAGCAGCCAAGTCCAGCAGGCCAACACTGAAGCTTTCTTT. It translates to CASSQVQQANTEAFF. The chain recombines TRBV4-2 with TRBJ1-1; no firm D call. Germline V gene sequence: CDR1 LGHNA, CDR2 YNFKEQ. The CDR3 extends over 15 amino acids. V lost 1 base to trimming and J lost 2 bases, with 11 bases between them.

The rearrangement joins TRBV15 to TRBJ2-1, with D hard to call. Deletions cut 0 bases from V and 7 bases from J, with 7 bases between. This CDR3 is built from 13 residues. The V gene's germline CDR1 is LNHNV and CDR2 YYDKDF (reference sequence). In nucleotides, the CDR3 is TGTGCCACCAGCAGAGATCCGCGGAATGAGCAGTTCTTC. Translated, it gives CATSRDPRNEQFF.

This chain connects TRBV15 to TRBJ2-3; 8 bases map to TRBD2. Germline-derived CDR1 and CDR2 are LNHNV and YYDKDF (reference sequence). J gave up 2 bases and V 0 bases, and 7 bases lay outside the gene matches. This CDR3 is 17 amino acids long. The CDR3 spells CATSRDLVSGATDTQYF. In nucleotides, the CDR3 is TGTGCCACCAGCAGAGATCTCGTTAGCGGGGCCACAGATACGCAGTATTTT.

The chain employs TRBV4-2 and TRBJ2-7; 10 positions agree with TRBD1. The junction had 4 bases not matched to a gene; V was cut back by 3 bases and J by 5 bases. The CDR3 totals 14 residues. Germline CDR1 LGHNA, CDR2 YNFKEQ. CDR3 region: CASSQPGTGDEQYF. DNA of the CDR3: TGTGCCAGCAGCCAGCCCGGGACAGGGGACGAGCAGTACTTC.

V and J are TRBV9 and TRBJ2-2; 7 bases fit TRBD1. V lost 3 bases, J lost 4 bases, and 6 bases stayed unmatched. The germline V gene has CDR1 SGDLS and CDR2 YYNGEE. This CDR3 region has 15 residues. CDR3 residues: CASSGTGQVTGELFF. CDR3 DNA sequence: TGTGCCAGCAGCGGGACTGGACAGGTCACCGGGGAGCTGTTTTTT. Full variable domain (rest looked up from reference TRBV9 and TRBJ2-2): DSGVTQTPKHLITATGQRVTLRCSPRSGDLSVYWYQQSLDQGLQFLIQYYNGEERAKGNILERFSAQQFPDLHSELNLSSLELGDSALYFCASSGTGQVTGELFFGEGSRLTVL.

The chain combines TRBV27 with TRBJ1-5; 7 bases are shared with TRBD1. V shed 5 bases and J 6 bases; nucleotides not matched to a gene: 4. Germline-derived CDR1 and CDR2 are MNHEY and SMNVEV (reference sequence). The CDR3 extends over 13 amino acids. The CDR3 coding sequence is TGTGCCAGCAGTCTACAGGGGATTCAGCCCCAGCATTTT. It yields the protein CASSLQGIQPQHF.

V gene TRBV11-3 combines with J gene TRBJ1-1; maybe TRBD1 (5 bases). This CDR3 has 14 amino acids. Germline assignment: CDR1 SGHNT and CDR2 YENEEA. V was trimmed by 5 bases and J by 2 bases, leaving 12 bases between them. The CDR3 DNA follows: TGTGCCAGCAGCATAGGACGGACAAACACTGAAGCTTTCTTT. Translation gives CASSIGRTNTEAFF. The variable domain in full, completed from reference TRBV11-3 and TRBJ1-1, reads EAGVVQSPRYKIIEKKQPVAFWCNPISGHNTLYWYLQNLGQGPELLIRYENEEAVDDSQLPKDRFSAERLKGVDSTLKIQPAELGDSAVYLCASSIGRTNTEAFFGQGTRLTVV.

The rearrangement links TRBV6-5 to TRBJ2-5; TRBD1 agrees at 7 bases. The CDR3 is 14 amino acids. With V trimmed by 5 bases and J by 7 bases, 10 bases remained unmatched. The germline V gene has CDR1 MNHEY and CDR2 SVGAGI. Here the CDR3 DNA reads TGTGCCAGCAGTCAATCAGGGGGTCGGTGGACCCAGTACTTC. It translates to CASSQSGGRWTQYF.

As concerns this clone: In the same sample, other DNA sequences code for this CDR3. The gene calls are TRBV19 and TRBJ1-5; no reliable D call. This CDR3 has 15 amino acids. Germline V gene lookup returns CDR1 LNHDA and CDR2 SQIVND (reference sequence). Trimming took 0 bases from V and 0 from J, leaving 6 bases between them. The chain's CDR3 is CASSIDEYSNQPQHF. CDR3 in DNA: TGTGCCAGTAGTATAGATGAGTATAGCAATCAGCCCCAGCATTTT.

This chain joins TRBV7-3 and TRBJ2-3; possibly TRBD2 for D (6 bases). The CDR3 covers 15 residues. The V end lost 5 bases, the J end lost 2 bases, and 14 bases lay between the germline ends. Germline V gene sequence: CDR1 SGHTA, CDR2 FQGTGA. The CDR3 DNA is TGTGCCAGCAGCACCACCGGGGGTTACACAGATACGCAGTATTTT. This gives the protein CASSTTGGYTDTQYF.

This clone was found a few times. CDR3 amino acids: CASSLGDSYNQPQHF. As DNA, the CDR3 is TGCGCCAGCAGCTTGGGAGACAGCTATAATCAGCCCCAGCATTTT. V is TRBV5-1 and J is TRBJ1-5, with TRBD1 as a possible D gene (5 bases). V dropped 0 bases and J dropped 4 bases, with 11 bases sitting between them. Germline V CDR1 and CDR2: SGHRS, YFSETQ. The CDR3 totals 15 residues.

This clone occurred once. This CDR3 is CASSSRLEAFF. For the CDR3, the DNA is TGTGCCAGCAGTTCGAGACTAGAAGCTTTCTTT. The gene calls are TRBV6-5 and TRBJ1-1; no firm D call. The CDR3 length is 11 residues. V was clipped by 4 bases and J by 8 bases, with 8 bases between them. Germline V gene data show CDR1 as MNHEY and CDR2 as SVGAGI.

The gene calls are TRBV5-1 and TRBJ2-3; 16 bases match TRBD2. The CDR3 runs 15 residues. V lost 7 bases, J lost 5 bases, and 4 bases stayed unmatched. CDR1 and CDR2 (germline): SGHRS, YFSETQ. The CDR3 here is CASGTSGGAIDTQYF. The CDR3 DNA reads as TGCGCCAGCGGGACTAGCGGGGGGGCCATAGATACGCAGTATTTT. Using reference TRBV5-1 and TRBJ2-3 for the parts outside the CDR3, the full variable domain is KAGVTQTPRYLIKTRGQQVTLSCSPISGHRSVSWYQQTPGQGLQFLFEYFSETQRNKGNFPGRFSGRQFSNSRSEMNVSTLELGDSALYLCASGTSGGAIDTQYFGPGTRLTVL.

This rearrangement joins TRBV28 to TRBJ1-4; 9 bases fit TRBD1. Germline-derived CDR1 and CDR2 are MDHEN and SYDVKM. The CDR3 sequence is 13 residues long. Trimming cost V 6 bases and J 7 bases; bases outside gene matches: 3. The CDR3 region is CASRRTGVEKLFF. In nucleotides, the CDR3 is TGTGCCAGCAGAAGGACAGGGGTTGAAAAACTGTTTTTT.

The CDR3 coding sequence is TGTGCCAGCACTCAAGGACAGGGAGCAAATCAGCCCCAGCATTTT. It encodes CASTQGQGANQPQHF. The rearrangement links TRBV6-5 to TRBJ1-5; 8 nucleotides align to TRBD1. The V segment lost 7 bases and the J segment 4 bases; nucleotides outside the gene matches: 9. This CDR3 comprises 15 residues. The germline V gene encodes CDR1 MNHEY and CDR2 SVGAGI.

The V call is TRBV7-2, the J call TRBJ2-1, with a possible D match to TRBD2 (7 bases). V gave up 8 bases and J gave up 3 bases, with 14 bases separating them. This CDR3 contains 14 residues. From germline, CDR1 is SGHTA and CDR2 FQGNSA. CDR3: CASLGGALYNEQFF. CDR3 DNA sequence: TGTGCCAGCCTTGGGGGGGCTCTCTACAATGAGCAGTTCTTC.

The chain has TRBV3-1 (or the pseudogene TRBV3-2) and TRBJ2-7; 7 bases match TRBD2. V was clipped by 4 bases and J by 1 base; unmatched bases: 7. Germline-derived CDR1 and CDR2 are LGHDT and YNNKEL (reference sequence). This CDR3 has 15 amino acids. The CDR3 reads CASSRTGGSSYEQYF. CDR3 DNA sequence: TGTGCCAGCAGCCGAACGGGGGGTTCTTCCTACGAGCAGTACTTC.